Listed below are T cell receptor beta chains from one sample, sequenced in a study of monozygotic twins with inflammatory bowel disease. TCRdb re-called the 5' RACE reads and catalogs CDR3 proteins one per entry, DNA excluded. The listing records hundreds of thousands of distinct CDR3 sequences. The sample taken for sequencing was blood. Receptors originate from a human donor with ulcerative colitis or Crohn's disease, or a healthy co-twin of an affected twin (not recorded which). Each CDR3 is given with its conserved first and last residue. Clone size is shown for a subset of rows, as once, few, many or a class of expanded clone.

j_call: TRBJ2-7
clone_size: .
cdr3_length: 16
v_call: TRBV7-9
cdr3_aa: CASSLAADPYRYEQYF

j_call: TRBJ2-6
clone_size: .
cdr3_length: 20
v_call: TRBV20-1
cdr3_aa: CSAREIGISSGRSGANVLTF

j_call: TRBJ2-1
clone_size: .
cdr3_length: 16
v_call: TRBV3-1
cdr3_aa: CASSRGQGLGNNEQFF

j_call: TRBJ2-7
clone_size: .
cdr3_length: 12
v_call: TRBV27
cdr3_aa: CASSRTGSEQYF

j_call: TRBJ2-3
clone_size: .
cdr3_length: 14
v_call: TRBV7-2
cdr3_aa: CASSHGTGRVTQYF

j_call: TRBJ1-4
clone_size: .
cdr3_length: 16
v_call: TRBV6-5
cdr3_aa: CASSFLWEGLDERLFF

j_call: TRBJ1-2
clone_size: .
cdr3_length: 13
v_call: TRBV3-1
cdr3_aa: CASSPRTGGGYTF

j_call: TRBJ1-2
clone_size: .
cdr3_length: 11
v_call: TRBV12-3/TRBV12-4
cdr3_aa: CASRRAGGYTF

j_call: TRBJ1-5
clone_size: .
cdr3_length: 15
v_call: TRBV4-3
cdr3_aa: CASSDSRGSNQPQHF

j_call: TRBJ2-1
clone_size: .
cdr3_length: 12
v_call: TRBV12-3/TRBV12-4
cdr3_aa: CASSFNRNEQFF

j_call: TRBJ2-5
clone_size: .
cdr3_length: 16
v_call: TRBV4-2
cdr3_aa: CASSQDFLSVQETQYF

j_call: TRBJ1-1
clone_size: .
cdr3_length: 14
v_call: TRBV5-1
cdr3_aa: CASSLEGQGTEAFF

j_call: TRBJ1-3
clone_size: .
cdr3_length: 13
v_call: TRBV28
cdr3_aa: CASSWRAGNIIYF

j_call: TRBJ2-3
clone_size: .
cdr3_length: 16
v_call: TRBV5-1
cdr3_aa: CASSLEGQGAPDTQYF

j_call: TRBJ2-1
clone_size: .
cdr3_length: 12
v_call: TRBV28
cdr3_aa: CASSFRRDEQFF

j_call: TRBJ2-7
clone_size: medium-sized
cdr3_length: 12
v_call: TRBV29-1
cdr3_aa: CSVGQQSYEQYF

j_call: TRBJ2-7
clone_size: .
cdr3_length: 14
v_call: TRBV12-3/TRBV12-4
cdr3_aa: CASSWGSRNYEQYF

j_call: TRBJ1-2
clone_size: .
cdr3_length: 14
v_call: TRBV20-1
cdr3_aa: CSAREVSVNYGYTF

j_call: TRBJ1-2
clone_size: .
cdr3_length: 16
v_call: TRBV20-1
cdr3_aa: CSARDLEGREFRGYTF

j_call: TRBJ1-3
clone_size: .
cdr3_length: 15
v_call: TRBV5-1
cdr3_aa: CASSFERNSGNTIYF

j_call: TRBJ2-1
clone_size: .
cdr3_length: 13
v_call: TRBV3-1
cdr3_aa: CASSFIPTASQFF

j_call: TRBJ1-1
clone_size: .
cdr3_length: 13
v_call: TRBV5-1
cdr3_aa: CASSPGANTEAFF

j_call: TRBJ1-6
clone_size: .
cdr3_length: 15
v_call: TRBV20-1
cdr3_aa: CSAEDRGRSNSPLHF

j_call: TRBJ2-3
clone_size: .
cdr3_length: 13
v_call: TRBV20-1
cdr3_aa: CSAHVAGPDTQYF

j_call: TRBJ2-3
clone_size: .
cdr3_length: 14
v_call: TRBV6-5
cdr3_aa: CASSYDGPSRTQYF

j_call: TRBJ2-7
clone_size: .
cdr3_length: 14
v_call: TRBV7-2
cdr3_aa: CASSLGPPPYEQYF

j_call: TRBJ2-2
clone_size: .
cdr3_length: 14
v_call: TRBV28
cdr3_aa: CASSRQGESGELFF

j_call: TRBJ2-4
clone_size: .
cdr3_length: 17
v_call: TRBV5-1
cdr3_aa: CASSPKAGDLAKNIQYF

j_call: TRBJ1-5
clone_size: .
cdr3_length: 12
v_call: TRBV28
cdr3_aa: CASSWEIQPQHF

j_call: TRBJ2-5
clone_size: .
cdr3_length: 12
v_call: TRBV12-3/TRBV12-4
cdr3_aa: CASSPNPPPQYF

j_call: TRBJ2-7
clone_size: .
cdr3_length: 14
v_call: TRBV7-2
cdr3_aa: CASSRDRARYEQYF

j_call: TRBJ1-1
clone_size: .
cdr3_length: 13
v_call: TRBV2
cdr3_aa: CASSGDSSTEAFF

j_call: TRBJ2-5
clone_size: .
cdr3_length: 14
v_call: TRBV7-2
cdr3_aa: CASSLERSQETQYF

j_call: TRBJ1-1
clone_size: .
cdr3_length: 14
v_call: TRBV20-1
cdr3_aa: CSAGPWGGNTEAFF

j_call: TRBJ2-7
clone_size: .
cdr3_length: 15
v_call: TRBV7-2
cdr3_aa: CASSAGLAKSYEQYF

j_call: TRBJ1-5
clone_size: .
cdr3_length: 12
v_call: TRBV20-1
cdr3_aa: CSGGAGNQPQHF

j_call: TRBJ1-4
clone_size: .
cdr3_length: 16
v_call: TRBV18
cdr3_aa: CASSPRTGSTNEKLFF

j_call: TRBJ1-3
clone_size: .
cdr3_length: 14
v_call: TRBV7-2
cdr3_aa: CASSRDGAGNTIYF

j_call: TRBJ1-5
clone_size: .
cdr3_length: 15
v_call: TRBV5-1
cdr3_aa: CASSQLGTENQPQHF

j_call: TRBJ1-5
clone_size: .
cdr3_length: 17
v_call: TRBV7-8
cdr3_aa: CASSLVRTGANNQPQHF

j_call: TRBJ2-5
clone_size: .
cdr3_length: 19
v_call: TRBV11-2
cdr3_aa: CASSLGWGAGYQSQETQYF

j_call: TRBJ1-1
clone_size: .
cdr3_length: 13
v_call: TRBV19
cdr3_aa: CASSIFSNTEAFF

j_call: TRBJ2-2
clone_size: .
cdr3_length: 15
v_call: TRBV19
cdr3_aa: CASSPTPHDTGELFF

j_call: TRBJ1-2
clone_size: .
cdr3_length: 13
v_call: TRBV7-9
cdr3_aa: CASSEDNNYGYTF

j_call: TRBJ2-7
clone_size: .
cdr3_length: 13
v_call: TRBV7-7
cdr3_aa: CASSTDRLYEQYF

j_call: TRBJ2-4
clone_size: .
cdr3_length: 15
v_call: TRBV19
cdr3_aa: CASIPGSGAKNIQYF

j_call: TRBJ2-7
clone_size: .
cdr3_length: 15
v_call: TRBV20-1
cdr3_aa: CGARELTGPAYEQYF

j_call: TRBJ1-1
clone_size: .
cdr3_length: 12
v_call: TRBV6-1
cdr3_aa: CASSDRGYEAFF

j_call: TRBJ2-4
clone_size: .
cdr3_length: 16
v_call: TRBV18
cdr3_aa: CASSPGDQAAKNIQYF

j_call: TRBJ2-2
clone_size: .
cdr3_length: 17
v_call: TRBV7-2
cdr3_aa: CASSSHLAGGVTGELFF

j_call: TRBJ1-2
clone_size: .
cdr3_length: 15
v_call: TRBV20-1
cdr3_aa: CSAMPRGGSSYGYTF

j_call: TRBJ2-6
clone_size: .
cdr3_length: 13
v_call: TRBV20-1
cdr3_aa: CSARISGANVLTF

j_call: TRBJ2-1
clone_size: .
cdr3_length: 19
v_call: TRBV6-1
cdr3_aa: CASSSTGGPTSTSIYEQFF

j_call: TRBJ2-5
clone_size: .
cdr3_length: 15
v_call: TRBV7-2
cdr3_aa: CASSLGDRVRETQYF

j_call: TRBJ2-1
clone_size: .
cdr3_length: 18
v_call: TRBV9
cdr3_aa: CASSVQAVGTGWENEQFF

j_call: TRBJ2-7
clone_size: .
cdr3_length: 15
v_call: TRBV20-1
cdr3_aa: CSARVAGGPFYEQYF

j_call: TRBJ2-1
clone_size: .
cdr3_length: 15
v_call: TRBV5-1
cdr3_aa: CASSFRPRGDNEQFF

j_call: TRBJ1-5
clone_size: .
cdr3_length: 14
v_call: TRBV7-9
cdr3_aa: CASNRGTGDQPQHF

j_call: TRBJ1-2
clone_size: .
cdr3_length: 15
v_call: TRBV4-3
cdr3_aa: CASSHLSQGQYGYTF

j_call: TRBJ1-4
clone_size: .
cdr3_length: 16
v_call: TRBV18
cdr3_aa: CASSPPRTGQNEKLFF